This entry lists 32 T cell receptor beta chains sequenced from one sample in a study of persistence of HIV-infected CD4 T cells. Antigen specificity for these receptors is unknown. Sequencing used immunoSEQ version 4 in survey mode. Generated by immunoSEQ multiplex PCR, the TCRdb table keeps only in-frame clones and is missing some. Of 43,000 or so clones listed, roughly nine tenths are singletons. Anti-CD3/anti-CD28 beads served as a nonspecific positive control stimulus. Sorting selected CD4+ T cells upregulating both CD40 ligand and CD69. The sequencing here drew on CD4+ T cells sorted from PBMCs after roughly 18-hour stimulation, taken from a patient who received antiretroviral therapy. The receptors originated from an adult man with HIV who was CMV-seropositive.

This chain's CDR3 is CASSSGQANTEAFF. The CDR3 DNA follows: TGCGCCAGCAGTTCTGGACAGGCGAACACTGAAGCTTTCTTT. The gene calls are TRBV10-2 and TRBJ1-1; 7 bases agree with TRBD1. The CDR3 has 14 residues. Germline V CDR1 and CDR2: WSHSY, SAAADI. The ends lost 5 bases at V and 1 base at J; junction bases unmatched: 4.

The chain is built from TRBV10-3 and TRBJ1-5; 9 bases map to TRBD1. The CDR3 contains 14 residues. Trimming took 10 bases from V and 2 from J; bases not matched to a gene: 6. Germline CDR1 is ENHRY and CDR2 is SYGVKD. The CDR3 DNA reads TGTGCCACGGGACAGGGTGGTGGCAATCAGCCCCAGCATTTT. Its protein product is CATGQGGGNQPQHF.

As DNA, the CDR3 is TGTGCCAGCAGTTCAGGCCGGGACCCGGCTTTCATTCAGTACTTC. This translates into CASSSGRDPAFIQYF. The chain couples TRBV5-4 to TRBJ2-4, with D possibly called TRBD1 or TRBD2 (5 bases each). The V end was cut by 5 bases, the J end by 9 bases, with 21 bases between. Germline CDR1 SGHNT, CDR2 YYREEE (reference sequence). This CDR3 has 15 amino acids.

The CDR3 DNA is TGTGCCAGTAGTACACCACCCTACGAGCAGTACTTC. Its translation is CASSTPPYEQYF. The chain is built from TRBV19 and TRBJ2-7; D is unresolved. Deletions cut 4 bases from V and 2 bases from J, with 6 bases between. The V gene's germline CDR1 is LNHDA and CDR2 SQIVND (reference sequence). The CDR3 extends over 12 amino acids. The whole variable domain, filled in from reference TRBV19 and TRBJ2-7, reads DGGITQSPKYLFRKEGQNVTLSCEQNLNHDAMYWYRQDPGQGLRLIYYSQIVNDFQKGDIAEGYSVSREKKESFPLTVTSAQKNPTAFYLCASSTPPYEQYFGPGTRLTVT.

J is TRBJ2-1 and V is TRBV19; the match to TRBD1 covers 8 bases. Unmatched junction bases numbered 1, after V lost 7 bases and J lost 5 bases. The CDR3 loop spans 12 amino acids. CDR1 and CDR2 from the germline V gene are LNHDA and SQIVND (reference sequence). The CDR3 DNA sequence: TGTGCCAGTAAACAGGGGGACAATGAGCAGTTCTTC. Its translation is CASKQGDNEQFF.

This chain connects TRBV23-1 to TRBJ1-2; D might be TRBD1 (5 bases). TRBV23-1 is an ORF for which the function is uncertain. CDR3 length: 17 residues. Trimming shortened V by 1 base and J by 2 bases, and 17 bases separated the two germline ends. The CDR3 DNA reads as TGCGCCAGCAGTCAATATTTCGGTTGGGGCTTGAACTATGGCTACACCTTC. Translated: CASSQYFGWGLNYGYTF.

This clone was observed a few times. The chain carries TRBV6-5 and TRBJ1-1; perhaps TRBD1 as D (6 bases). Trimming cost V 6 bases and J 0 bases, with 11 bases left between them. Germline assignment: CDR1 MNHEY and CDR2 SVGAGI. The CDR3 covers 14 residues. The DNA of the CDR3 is TGTGCCAGCAGGAGGACAGTGTTGAACACTGAAGCTTTCTTT. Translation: CASRRTVLNTEAFF.

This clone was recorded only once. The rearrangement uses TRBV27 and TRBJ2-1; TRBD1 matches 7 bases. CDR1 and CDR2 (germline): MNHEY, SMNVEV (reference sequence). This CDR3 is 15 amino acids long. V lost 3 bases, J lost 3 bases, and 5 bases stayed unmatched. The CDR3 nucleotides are TGTGCCAGCAGTTTCAGCAGGGGGAACTACAATGAGCAGTTCTTC. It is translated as CASSFSRGNYNEQFF.

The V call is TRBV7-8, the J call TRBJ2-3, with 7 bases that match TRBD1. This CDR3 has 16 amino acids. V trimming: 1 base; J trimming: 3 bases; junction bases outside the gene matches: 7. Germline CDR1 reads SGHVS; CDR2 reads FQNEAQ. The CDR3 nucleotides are TGTGCCAGCAGCTTAGAGCTTAACAGGGGAACAGATACGCAGTATTTT. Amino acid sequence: CASSLELNRGTDTQYF.

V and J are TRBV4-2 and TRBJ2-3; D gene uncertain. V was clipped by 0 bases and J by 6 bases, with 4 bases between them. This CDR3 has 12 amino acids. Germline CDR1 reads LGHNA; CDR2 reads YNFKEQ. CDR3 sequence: CASSQETDTQYF. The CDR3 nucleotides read TGTGCCAGCAGCCAAGAGACGGATACGCAGTATTTT.

CDR3 loop: CASSVDRTNYGYTF. DNA of the CDR3: TGCGCCAGCAGTGTTGACAGGACTAACTATGGCTACACCTTC. The chain uses TRBV10-2 and TRBJ1-2; weak D call: TRBD1 (6 bases). This CDR3 region has 14 residues. The germline V gene encodes CDR1 WSHSY and CDR2 SAAADI. Between the trimmed V and J ends, which lost 4 bases and 0 bases, there was a span of 9 bases.

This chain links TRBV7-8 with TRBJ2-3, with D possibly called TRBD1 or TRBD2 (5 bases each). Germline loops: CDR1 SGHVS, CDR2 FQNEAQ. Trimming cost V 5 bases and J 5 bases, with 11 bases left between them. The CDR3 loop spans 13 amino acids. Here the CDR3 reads CASSRDRGDTQYF. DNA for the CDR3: TGTGCCAGCAGCCGGGACCGCGGAGATACGCAGTATTTT.

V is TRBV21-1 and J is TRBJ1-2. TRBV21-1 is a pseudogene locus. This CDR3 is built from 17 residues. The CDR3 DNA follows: TGTGCCAGCAGCAAAGGGCTTGGAGGGGCAAGGGGAGATGGCTACACCTTC. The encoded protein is CASSKGLGGARGDGYTF.

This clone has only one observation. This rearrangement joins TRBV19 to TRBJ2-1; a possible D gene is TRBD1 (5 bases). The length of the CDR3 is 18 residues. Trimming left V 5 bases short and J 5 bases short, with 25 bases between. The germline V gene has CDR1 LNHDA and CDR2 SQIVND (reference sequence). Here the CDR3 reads CASSPGRMTVVSNNEQFF. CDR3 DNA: TGTGCCAGTAGTCCCGGACGTATGACAGTAGTGAGTAACAATGAGCAGTTCTTC.

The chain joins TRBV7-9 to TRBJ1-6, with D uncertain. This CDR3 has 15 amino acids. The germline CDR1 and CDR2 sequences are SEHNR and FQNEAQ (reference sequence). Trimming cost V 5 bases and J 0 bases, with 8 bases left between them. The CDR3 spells CASSLTSSYNSPLHF. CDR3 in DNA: TGTGCCAGCAGCCTGACCAGCTCCTATAATTCACCCCTCCACTTT.

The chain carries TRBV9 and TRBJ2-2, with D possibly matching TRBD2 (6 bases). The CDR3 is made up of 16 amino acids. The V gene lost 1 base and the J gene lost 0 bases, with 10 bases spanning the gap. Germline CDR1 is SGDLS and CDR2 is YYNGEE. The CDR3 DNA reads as TGTGCCAGCAGCGTATACGGGAGATCGAACACCGGGGAGCTGTTTTTT. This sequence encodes CASSVYGRSNTGELFF.

The CDR3 region has the DNA TGTGCCAGCAGCTCCGGGACCCTAGCTGAAGCTTTCTTT. Its translation: CASSSGTLAEAFF. The chain recombines TRBV12-3 or TRBV12-4 with TRBJ1-1; TRBD1 is a possible D gene (5 bases). Between the trimmed V and J ends, which lost 6 bases and 6 bases, there was a span of 14 bases. CDR3 length: 13 residues.

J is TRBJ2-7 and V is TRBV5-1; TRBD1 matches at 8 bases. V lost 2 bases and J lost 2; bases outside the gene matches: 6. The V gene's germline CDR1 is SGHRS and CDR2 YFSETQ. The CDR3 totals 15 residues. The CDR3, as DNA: TGCGCCAGCAGCTTTGGAGGGACAGGTGCCTACGAGCAGTACTTC. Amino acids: CASSFGGTGAYEQYF.

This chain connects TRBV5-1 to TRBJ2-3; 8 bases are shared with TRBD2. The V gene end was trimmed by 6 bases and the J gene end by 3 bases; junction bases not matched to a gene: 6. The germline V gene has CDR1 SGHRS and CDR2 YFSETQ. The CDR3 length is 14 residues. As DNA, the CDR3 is TGCGCCAGCAAGGAGCGGGGGTTTACAGATACGCAGTATTTT. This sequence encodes CASKERGFTDTQYF.

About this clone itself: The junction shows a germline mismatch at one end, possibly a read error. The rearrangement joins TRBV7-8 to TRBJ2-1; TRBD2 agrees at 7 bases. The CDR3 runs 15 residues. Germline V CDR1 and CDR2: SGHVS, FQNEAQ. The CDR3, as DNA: TGTGCCAGCAGTTCAGGGACTACCCTCAACAATGGGCAGTTCTTC. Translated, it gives CASSSGTTLNNGQFF.

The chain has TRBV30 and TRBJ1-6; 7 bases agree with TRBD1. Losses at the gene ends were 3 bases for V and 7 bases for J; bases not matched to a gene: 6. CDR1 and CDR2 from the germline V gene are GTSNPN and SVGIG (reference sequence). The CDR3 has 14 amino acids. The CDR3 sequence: CAWREQGENSPLHF. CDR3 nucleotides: TGTGCCTGGAGGGAGCAGGGGGAAAATTCACCCCTCCACTTT.

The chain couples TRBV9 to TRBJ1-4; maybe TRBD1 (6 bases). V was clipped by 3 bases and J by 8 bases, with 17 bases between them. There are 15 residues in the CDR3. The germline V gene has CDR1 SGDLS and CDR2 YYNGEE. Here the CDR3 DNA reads TGTGCCAGCAGCGCCGGGACATTAGTACAGGAAAAACTGTTTTTT. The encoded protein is CASSAGTLVQEKLFF.

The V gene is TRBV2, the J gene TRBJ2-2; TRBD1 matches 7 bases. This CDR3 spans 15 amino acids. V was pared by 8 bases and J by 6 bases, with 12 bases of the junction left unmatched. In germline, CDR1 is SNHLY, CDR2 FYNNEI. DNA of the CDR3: TGTGCCAGCCGAGGGCAGGGGGTTAGGGCCGGGGAGCTGTTTTTT. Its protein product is CASRGQGVRAGELFF.

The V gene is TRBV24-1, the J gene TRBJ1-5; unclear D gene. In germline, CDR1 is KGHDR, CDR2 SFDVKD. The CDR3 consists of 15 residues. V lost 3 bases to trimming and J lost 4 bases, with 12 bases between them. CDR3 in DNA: TGTGCCACCAGTGATCCCAGGACCCCAAATCAGCCCCAGCATTTT. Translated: CATSDPRTPNQPQHF.

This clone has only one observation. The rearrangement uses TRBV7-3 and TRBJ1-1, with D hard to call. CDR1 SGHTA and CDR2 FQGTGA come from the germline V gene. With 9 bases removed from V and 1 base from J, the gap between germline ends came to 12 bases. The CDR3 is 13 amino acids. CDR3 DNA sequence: TGTGCCAGTAAAGGGCAGGCGAACACTGAAGCTTTCTTT. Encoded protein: CASKGQANTEAFF.

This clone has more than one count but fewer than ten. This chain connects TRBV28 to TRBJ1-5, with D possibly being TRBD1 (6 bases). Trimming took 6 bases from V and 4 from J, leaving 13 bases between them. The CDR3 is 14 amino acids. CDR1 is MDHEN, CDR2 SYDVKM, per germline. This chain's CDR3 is CASSAADSNQPQHF. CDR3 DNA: TGTGCCAGCAGCGCCGCGGACAGTAATCAGCCCCAGCATTTT. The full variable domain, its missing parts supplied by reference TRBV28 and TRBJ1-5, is DVKVTQSSRYLVKRTGEKVFLECVQDMDHENMFWYRQDPGLGLRLIYFSYDVKMKEKGDIPEGYSVSREKKERFSLILESASTNQTSMYLCASSAADSNQPQHFGDGTRLSIL.

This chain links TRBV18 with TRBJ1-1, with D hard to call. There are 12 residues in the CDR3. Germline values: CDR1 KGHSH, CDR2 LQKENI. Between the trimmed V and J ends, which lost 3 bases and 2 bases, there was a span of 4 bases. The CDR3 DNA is TGTGCCAGCTCACCCCCTAACACTGAAGCTTTCTTT. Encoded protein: CASSPPNTEAFF.

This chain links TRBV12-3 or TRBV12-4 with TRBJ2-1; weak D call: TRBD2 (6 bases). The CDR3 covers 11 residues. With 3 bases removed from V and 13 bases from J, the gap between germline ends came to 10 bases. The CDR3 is CASSFRRDQFF. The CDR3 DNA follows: TGTGCCAGCAGTTTTAGGCGGGACCAGTTCTTC.

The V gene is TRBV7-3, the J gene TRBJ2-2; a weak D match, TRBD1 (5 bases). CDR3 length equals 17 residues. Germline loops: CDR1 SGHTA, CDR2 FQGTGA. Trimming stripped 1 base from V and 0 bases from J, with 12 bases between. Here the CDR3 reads CASSLNPATANTGELFF. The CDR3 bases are TGTGCCAGCAGCTTAAACCCAGCGACAGCGAACACCGGGGAGCTGTTTTTT.

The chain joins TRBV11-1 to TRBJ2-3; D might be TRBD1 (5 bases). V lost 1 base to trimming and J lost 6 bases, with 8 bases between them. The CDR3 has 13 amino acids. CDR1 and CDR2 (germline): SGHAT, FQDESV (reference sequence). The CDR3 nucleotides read TGTGCCAGCAGCTTAGGACAGTCCGATACGCAGTATTTT. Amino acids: CASSLGQSDTQYF.

The CDR3 is CASSPPVRGRAEAFF. The DNA of the CDR3 is TGTGCCAGCTCACCACCGGTCAGGGGGCGAGCTGAAGCTTTCTTT. This chain connects TRBV18 to TRBJ1-1, with 8 bases that match TRBD1. This CDR3 is built from 15 residues. Looked up from germline, CDR1 is KGHSH and CDR2 is LQKENI. Germline trimming cut 0 bases from V and 6 bases from J; bases unmatched to any gene: 6.

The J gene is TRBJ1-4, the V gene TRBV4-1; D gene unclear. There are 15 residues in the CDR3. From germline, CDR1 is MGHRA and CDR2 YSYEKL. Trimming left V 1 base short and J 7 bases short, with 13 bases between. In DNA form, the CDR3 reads TGCGCCAGCAGCCAAGTAACCCAGCGGAGTGAAAAACTGTTTTTT. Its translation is CASSQVTQRSEKLFF.